This is a list of T cell receptor beta chains from one sample in a study of cytomegalovirus exposure and HLA in healthy donors. Clones were sequenced by immunoSEQ multiplex PCR, and TCRdb holds only the in-frame ones, with some missing. This sample has under 200,000 clones, with about four fifths found just once. Sample: PBMCs. All receptors come from a young woman in good health and CMV-seronegative. Each CDR3 is given with its conserved first and last residue. A D gene is named only where the DNA matches it firmly. Clone size is not always given. Where it is, it says once, few, many or a class for expanded clones.

v_call: TRBV7-9
d_call: .
clone_size: .
j_call: TRBJ2-3
cdr3_nt: TGTGCCAGCAGGGGCGGGTGGGATACGCAGTATTTT
cdr3_aa: CASRGGWDTQYF

v_call: TRBV5-1
d_call: TRBD1
clone_size: .
j_call: TRBJ2-5
cdr3_nt: TGCGCCAGCAGCTTCGGACAGGGCCAAGAGACCCAGTACTTC
cdr3_aa: CASSFGQGQETQYF

v_call: TRBV21-1
d_call: .
clone_size: .
j_call: TRBJ2-7
cdr3_nt: TGTGCCAGCAGCAAAGAAGGGACAGGGAGCCCTGGGATGGACGAGCAGTACTTC
cdr3_aa: CASSKEGTGSPGMDEQYF

v_call: TRBV5-1
d_call: .
clone_size: .
j_call: TRBJ2-2
cdr3_nt: TGCGCCAGCAGCGGTTTCAGGGTAAACACCGGGGAGCTGTTTTTT
cdr3_aa: CASSGFRVNTGELFF

v_call: TRBV10-3
d_call: TRBD1
clone_size: .
j_call: TRBJ1-1
cdr3_nt: TGTGCCATCAGGAGGACAGGGGGCACTGAAGCTTTCTTT
cdr3_aa: CAIRRTGGTEAFF

v_call: TRBV11-2
d_call: .
clone_size: .
j_call: TRBJ1-5
cdr3_nt: TGTGCCAGCAGCTTAGTCCTTCTACAGGGTTATAGCAATCAGCCCCAGCATTTT
cdr3_aa: CASSLVLLQGYSNQPQHF

v_call: TRBV5-1
d_call: TRBD1
clone_size: .
j_call: TRBJ2-3
cdr3_nt: TGCGCCAGCAGCACGCGGACAGGAAGCACAGATACGCAGTATTTT
cdr3_aa: CASSTRTGSTDTQYF

v_call: TRBV29-1
d_call: TRBD1
clone_size: .
j_call: TRBJ2-7
cdr3_nt: TGCAGCGTTGTATCCTGGACAGGAGGAAACGAGCAGTACTTC
cdr3_aa: CSVVSWTGGNEQYF

v_call: TRBV4-1
d_call: .
clone_size: .
j_call: TRBJ1-1
cdr3_nt: TGCGCCAGCAGCCATATGACAGCCACTGAAGCTTTCTTT
cdr3_aa: CASSHMTATEAFF

v_call: TRBV2
d_call: .
clone_size: .
j_call: TRBJ2-3
cdr3_nt: TGTGCCAGCAGTGAATGGGCTCTAAGTGGCACAGATACGCAGTATTTT
cdr3_aa: CASSEWALSGTDTQYF

v_call: TRBV11-2
d_call: .
clone_size: .
j_call: TRBJ1-2
cdr3_nt: TGTGCCAGCAGCCTAGAGACGACAGGAAACTATGGCTACACCTTC
cdr3_aa: CASSLETTGNYGYTF

v_call: TRBV29-1
d_call: .
clone_size: once
j_call: TRBJ1-5
cdr3_nt: TGCAGCGTTGCACAGGGACTAAATCAGCCCCAGCATTTT
cdr3_aa: CSVAQGLNQPQHF

v_call: TRBV5-6
d_call: TRBD2
clone_size: .
j_call: TRBJ2-3
cdr3_nt: TGTGCCAGCAGCCAACTAGCGGGGAGCACAGATACGCAGTATTTT
cdr3_aa: CASSQLAGSTDTQYF

v_call: TRBV7-2
d_call: .
clone_size: .
j_call: TRBJ2-3
cdr3_nt: TGTGCCAGCAGCATACGACAGGGGAGGGGTGGGGATACGCAGTATTTT
cdr3_aa: CASSIRQGRGGDTQYF

v_call: TRBV2
d_call: TRBD1
clone_size: .
j_call: TRBJ2-7
cdr3_nt: TGTGCCAGCAGTGAATCTCCCCCAGGGGGCGAATACGAGCAGTACTTC
cdr3_aa: CASSESPPGGEYEQYF

v_call: TRBV6-1
d_call: .
clone_size: .
j_call: TRBJ1-5
cdr3_nt: TGTGCCAGCAGTGAAGTAGGAGGTATGGGGCAGCCCCAGCATTTT
cdr3_aa: CASSEVGGMGQPQHF

v_call: TRBV7-9
d_call: .
clone_size: .
j_call: TRBJ1-2
cdr3_nt: TGTGCCAGCAGCCTCGACGGGAACTATGGCTACACCTTC
cdr3_aa: CASSLDGNYGYTF

v_call: TRBV9
d_call: .
clone_size: .
j_call: TRBJ2-5
cdr3_nt: TGTGCCAGCAGCCCCGAGGATTCATGGTATGAGACCCAGTACTTC
cdr3_aa: CASSPEDSWYETQYF

v_call: TRBV6-5
d_call: TRBD1
clone_size: .
j_call: TRBJ2-7
cdr3_nt: TGTGCCAGCAGTTACCGGGACAGGGGTTACGAGCAGTACTTC
cdr3_aa: CASSYRDRGYEQYF

v_call: TRBV7-9
d_call: .
clone_size: .
j_call: TRBJ1-4
cdr3_nt: TGTTCCAGCAGACCACAGGAAAATGAAAAACTGTTTTTT
cdr3_aa: CSSRPQENEKLFF